These 25 T cell receptor beta chains originate from one sample sequenced in a study of blood T cell repertoires in COVID-19. The data were produced by immunoSEQ multiplex PCR, yet TCRdb's version contains in-frame clones alone and is incomplete. The repertoire consists of around 75,000 clones, with about 85% occurring once and the leading ten covering about 4%. The sequencing sample was made of peripheral blood. The receptors shown here come from a man aged 65-85 years with active COVID-19.

The chain combines TRBV7-6 with TRBJ2-7; TRBD2 matches 7 bases. This CDR3 is built from 14 residues. Trimming cost V 5 bases and J 6 bases; bases outside gene matches: 10. Germline values: CDR1 SGHVS, CDR2 FNYEAQ. CDR3 sequence reads: CASSRSGGGSEQYF. The CDR3 DNA reads as TGTGCCAGCAGCAGATCCGGGGGAGGGAGCGAGCAGTACTTC.

The chain carries TRBV7-2 and TRBJ2-2; D possibly corresponds to TRBD2 (6 bases). V lost 2 bases to trimming and J lost 2 bases, with 15 bases between them. Germline V gives CDR1 SGHTA, CDR2 FQGNSA. The CDR3 spans 17 residues. CDR3 bases: TGTGCCAGCAGCTTAAACCCCGCGGGGAGAAACACCGGGGAGCTGTTTTTT. This encodes CASSLNPAGRNTGELFF.

The chain couples TRBV6-4 to TRBJ1-1, with D hard to call. The germline V and J ends were trimmed by 4 bases and 6 bases, with 12 bases remaining between them. The germline CDR1 and CDR2 sequences are MRHNA and SNTAGT. The length of the CDR3 is 13 residues. The CDR3 sequence is CASSVEEGAEAFF. In nucleotides, the CDR3 is TGTGCCAGCAGTGTGGAGGAGGGAGCTGAAGCTTTCTTT.

CDR3 in amino acids: CASSQDSENIQYF. The CDR3 bases are TGTGCCAGCAGCCAGGACTCAGAAAACATTCAGTACTTC. This chain connects TRBV4-2 to TRBJ2-4; D perhaps matches TRBD2 (5 bases). The germline V gene encodes CDR1 LGHNA and CDR2 YNFKEQ. Trimming left V 3 bases short and J 5 bases short, with 8 bases between. This CDR3 contains 13 residues.

The V gene is TRBV3-1 (or the pseudogene TRBV3-2), the J gene TRBJ2-7; perhaps TRBD2 as D (5 bases). The germline V and J ends were trimmed by 1 base and 6 bases, with 13 bases remaining between them. Germline V lookup: CDR1 LGHDT, CDR2 YNNKEL (reference sequence). This CDR3 region has 14 residues. CDR3 region: CASSQGRGVGEQYF. The CDR3 bases are TGTGCCAGCAGCCAAGGTCGGGGTGTGGGCGAGCAGTACTTC.

This clone was recorded only once. The chain employs TRBV30 and TRBJ1-3; TRBD1 aligns across 9 bases. The CDR3 spans 15 residues. Germline loops: CDR1 GTSNPN, CDR2 SVGIG (reference sequence). Trimming cost V 5 bases and J 1 base; bases outside gene matches: 6. CDR3 DNA sequence: TGTGCCTGGGTTGCTGGGACAGGGTCTGGAAACACCATATATTTT. It codes for CAWVAGTGSGNTIYF.

This chain connects TRBV10-3 to TRBJ2-3, with 12 bases fitting TRBD2. CDR1 ENHRY and CDR2 SYGVKD come from the germline V gene. After removal of 6 bases from V and 2 bases from J, the junction contained 3 bases not matched to a gene. The CDR3 contains 15 residues. In nucleotides, the CDR3 is TGTGCCATCAGCACTAGCGGGGGGACCACAGATACGCAGTATTTT. It codes for CAISTSGGTTDTQYF.

This chain links TRBV9 with TRBJ2-2, with 8 bases lining up with TRBD2. The trim removed 3 bases at V and 6 bases at J, leaving 4 bases unmatched. CDR1 and CDR2 from the germline V gene are SGDLS and YYNGEE. This CDR3 has 14 amino acids. The DNA for the CDR3 is TGTGCCAGCAGCGCCATACTAGCGGCCGGGGAGCTGTTTTTT. The encoded protein is CASSAILAAGELFF.

The chain links TRBV7-2 to TRBJ2-1; TRBD1 matches 7 bases. From germline, CDR1 is SGHTA and CDR2 FQGNSA. The CDR3 consists of 18 residues. V lost 2 bases to trimming and J lost 1 base; unmatched junction nucleotides: 11. The CDR3 DNA is TGTGCCAGCAGCTTAAGGGACCGACTGGGACAGTCCTACAATGAGCAGTTCTTC. Amino acids: CASSLRDRLGQSYNEQFF.

Judged by abundance, this clone is medium-sized. This rearrangement joins TRBV10-3 to TRBJ2-6, with a possible D match to TRBD2 (5 bases). This CDR3 is built from 15 residues. V was cut by 3 bases and J by 1 base, with 7 bases left in between. Germline V lookup: CDR1 ENHRY, CDR2 SYGVKD. The CDR3 sequence: CAISDSGSGANVLTF. The CDR3 coding sequence is TGTGCCATCAGTGATTCGGGGTCTGGGGCCAACGTCCTGACTTTC.

The J gene is TRBJ1-2, the V gene TRBV6-6; D is unresolved. CDR3 size: 13 residues. Germline V gene data show CDR1 as MNHNY and CDR2 as SVGAGI (reference sequence). V was trimmed by 6 bases and J by 8 bases, leaving 16 bases between them. CDR3 in DNA: TGTGCCAGCAGCCAAGGGCCGGGGATAGGCTACACCTTC. It translates to CASSQGPGIGYTF.

V gene TRBV3-1 (or the pseudogene TRBV3-2) combines with J gene TRBJ2-1, with TRBD2 identical over 8 bases. Per the germline V gene, CDR1 is LGHDT and CDR2 is YNNKEL (reference sequence). This CDR3 comprises 15 residues. Trimming at V came to 4 bases and at J to 9 bases, leaving 11 bases not matched to a gene. CDR3 bases: TGTGCCAGCAGCCGTCAAAGCGGGAGTAAGGGTGAGCAGTTCTTC. Translated: CASSRQSGSKGEQFF.

The chain is built from TRBV7-8 and TRBJ1-5; possible D gene TRBD1, 6 bases. The CDR3 sequence is 16 residues long. V was pared by 2 bases and J by 3 bases, with 14 bases between. Per germline, CDR1 SGHVS and CDR2 FQNEAQ. The CDR3 spells CASSLSGQGINQPQHF. The CDR3 region has the DNA TGTGCCAGCAGCTTATCGGGGCAGGGGATCAATCAGCCCCAGCATTTT.

The chain uses TRBV7-9 and TRBJ2-1; TRBD2 matches 10 bases. The trim removed 0 bases at V and 6 bases at J, leaving 8 bases unmatched. This CDR3 comprises 17 residues. From germline, CDR1 is SEHNR and CDR2 FQNEAQ (reference sequence). CDR3 region: CASSLALAGAFSNEQFF. CDR3 nucleotides: TGTGCCAGCAGCTTAGCGCTAGCGGGAGCATTTTCCAATGAGCAGTTCTTC.

With regard to this clone: The junction shows a germline mismatch at one end, possibly a read error. Different DNA sequences within this sample yield the same CDR3. The chain combines TRBV7-7 with TRBJ1-4, with TRBD1 identical over 8 bases. Germline CDR1 reads SSHAT; CDR2 reads FNYEAQ (reference sequence). This CDR3 contains 15 residues. The DNA for the CDR3 is TGTGCTAGCAGCTTGACAGGGGTTTCTAATGAAAAACTGTTTTTT. Amino acid sequence: CASSLTGVSNEKLFF.

This chain uses TRBV9 with TRBJ1-2, with D perhaps TRBD1 (6 bases). This CDR3 spans 16 amino acids. CDR1 and CDR2 from the germline V gene are SGDLS and YYNGEE. V lost 1 base and J lost 0, with 13 bases in between. The CDR3 loop reads CASSVFDQGPNYGYTF. DNA of the CDR3: TGTGCCAGCAGCGTATTTGACCAGGGGCCTAACTATGGCTACACCTTC.

The chain is built from TRBV5-1 and TRBJ2-1, with D maybe TRBD2 (7 bases). Trimming pared 4 bases from V and 9 bases from J, leaving 11 bases between. The CDR3 consists of 12 residues. The germline V gene has CDR1 SGHRS and CDR2 YFSETQ. Here the CDR3 DNA reads TGCGCCAGCAGCCCCCGGGGGGCTGAGCAGTTCTTC. Translation: CASSPRGAEQFF. The full variable domain, completed using reference TRBV5-1 and TRBJ2-1, is KAGVTQTPRYLIKTRGQQVTLSCSPISGHRSVSWYQQTPGQGLQFLFEYFSETQRNKGNFPGRFSGRQFSNSRSEMNVSTLELGDSALYLCASSPRGAEQFFGPGTRLTVL.

The rearrangement uses TRBV4-3 and TRBJ1-5; D remains unclear. The CDR3 is made up of 13 amino acids. In germline, CDR1 is LGHNA, CDR2 YSLEER. Trimming took 0 bases from V and 2 from J, leaving 2 bases between them. Here the CDR3 DNA reads TGCGCCAGCAGCCAAGACGGCAATCAGCCCCAGCATTTT. Translated, it gives CASSQDGNQPQHF.

The V and J genes are TRBV25-1 and TRBJ2-7, with TRBD1 matching 9 bases. The CDR3 sequence is 13 residues long. In germline, CDR1 is MGHDK, CDR2 SYGVNS. V shed 6 bases and J 7 bases; nucleotides not matched to a gene: 7. In DNA form, the CDR3 reads TGTGCCAGCAGGGACAGGGGATCGTGGGAGCAGTACTTC. Its protein is CASRDRGSWEQYF.

This chain links TRBV7-2 with TRBJ2-5; no clear D gene. The V end was cut by 5 bases, the J end by 0 bases, with 4 bases between. The CDR3 consists of 12 residues. The germline gives CDR1 SGHTA, CDR2 FQGNSA. CDR3 protein: CASSPYQETQYF. CDR3 DNA: TGTGCCAGCAGCCCGTACCAAGAGACCCAGTACTTC.

This chain's CDR3 is CASSQDGRGRTQYF. The CDR3 DNA sequence: TGCGCCAGCAGCCAAGATGGGAGGGGAAGAACCCAGTACTTC. The chain couples TRBV4-3 to TRBJ2-5; 7 bases fit TRBD2. Germline V gene data show CDR1 as LGHNA and CDR2 as YSLEER. The CDR3 is 14 amino acids. V was clipped by 0 bases and J by 8 bases; unmatched bases: 6.

Only a few counts were recorded for this clone. CDR3 sequence: CASSLGGAQQPQHF. The CDR3 DNA sequence: TGTGCCAGCAGTTTGGGGGGGGCTCAGCAGCCCCAGCATTTT. The V call is TRBV28, the J call TRBJ1-5; a possible D gene is TRBD1 (6 bases). This CDR3 spans 14 amino acids. Per germline, CDR1 MDHEN and CDR2 SYDVKM. Between the trimmed V and J ends, which lost 3 bases and 7 bases, there was a span of 13 bases.

The rearrangement joins TRBV6-5 to TRBJ2-3; D is possibly TRBD1 (6 bases). The length of the CDR3 is 15 residues. V gave up 2 bases and J gave up 6 bases, with 15 bases separating them. In germline, CDR1 is MNHEY, CDR2 SVGAGI. Written as DNA, the CDR3 is TGTGCCAGCAGTTACGGGGCAGGGCAGGGGGATACGCAGTATTTT. This encodes CASSYGAGQGDTQYF.

The chain's CDR3 is CASSPRRGQGNSPLHF. The CDR3 DNA sequence: TGTGCCAGCAGCCCGAGAAGAGGACAGGGGAATTCACCCCTCCACTTT. V usage is TRBV7-2 and J usage is TRBJ1-6; 9 positions match TRBD1. This CDR3 region has 16 residues. The junction had 9 bases not matched to a gene; V was cut back by 5 bases and J by 7 bases. CDR1 is SGHTA, CDR2 FQGNSA, per germline.

The genes are TRBV6-2 or TRBV6-3 and TRBJ2-2; 11 bases line up with TRBD2. Unmatched junction bases numbered 8, after V lost 1 base and J lost 4 bases. The CDR3 spans 18 residues. Germline loops: CDR1 MNHEY, CDR2 SVGEGT. The CDR3 DNA reads as TGTGCCAGCAGTTACTACGGGACTAGCGGAACCCCCACCGGGGAGCTGTTTTTT. This translates into CASSYYGTSGTPTGELFF.